This section outlines one T cell receptor (beta chain) sequence together with its context. The antigen is not known. Use of 60 Vbeta and 13 Jbeta primers characterized the PCR. Data came from immunoSEQ multiplex PCR; TCRdb stores just in-frame clones and leaves some out. Here the sample table reports tens of thousands of clones. The CDR3 extends over 16 amino acids. Trimming cost V 3 bases and J 8 bases; bases outside gene matches: 10. CDR1 and CDR2 from the germline V gene are WNHNN and SYGVQD (reference sequence). This sample is part of a study of cytomegalovirus exposure and HLA in healthy donors. Study-level information: For the roughly 390 genotyped donors, over 80% fell within the Caucasian-associated ancestry cluster.

Findings and limits, study-wide: Clonal expansion was found to be greater in HLA-associated TCR beta chains than in equally common others in a later analysis. A prior analysis recorded that most TCR beta V segments were productive about 90% or about 30% of the time.

The receptor was isolated from a woman aged 30 to 39 in good health and CMV-seropositive. Sequences were obtained from PBMCs. This chain connects TRBV10-1 to TRBJ2-1; the match to TRBD1 covers 10 bases. In DNA, the CDR3 is TGCGCCAGCAGTGACTTCCGGGACAGGGGTAAGGATGAGCAGTTCTTC. The encoded protein is CASSDFRDRGKDEQFF.